This T cell receptor (beta chain) was sequenced for a study of T-cell reconstitution after alpha-beta-depleted transplantation in children. Germline values: CDR1 SGHRS, CDR2 YFSETQ. The CDR3 covers 17 residues. J lost 4 bases, V lost 4 bases, and 11 bases had no gene match. Researchers prepared the TCRbeta library using unique molecular identifiers, the study reports. Using its own MiXCR run on the PCR reads, TCRdb lists one record per CDR3 protein. This table holds about 22,000 distinct CDR3 sequences, about a tenth found once. This clonotype was found many times. Sequencing was performed on PBMCs from the stem cell graft donor, taken from the stem cell graft. The V call is TRBV5-1, the J call TRBJ2-1; TRBD2 matches 10 bases. This receptor was taken from a human donor who donated a stem cell graft to a child with chronic granulomatous disease. CDR3 nucleotide sequence: TGCGCCAGCAGCCCCGGGACTAGCGCGGCCGCATACAATGAGCAGTTCTTC. As protein: CASSPGTSAAAYNEQFF.